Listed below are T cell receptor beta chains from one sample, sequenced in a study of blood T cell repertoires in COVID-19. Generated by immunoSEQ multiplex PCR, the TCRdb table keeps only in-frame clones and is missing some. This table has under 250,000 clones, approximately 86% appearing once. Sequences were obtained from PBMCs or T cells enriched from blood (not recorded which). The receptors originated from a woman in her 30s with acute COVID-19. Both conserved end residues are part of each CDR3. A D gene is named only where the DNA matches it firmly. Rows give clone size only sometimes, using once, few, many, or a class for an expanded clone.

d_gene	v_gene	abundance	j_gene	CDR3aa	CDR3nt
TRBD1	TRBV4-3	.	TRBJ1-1	CASSQDSGGPEAFF	TGCGCCAGCAGCCAAGATTCAGGGGGACCTGAAGCTTTCTTT
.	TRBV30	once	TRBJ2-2	CAWSVVNRNTGELFF	TGTGCCTGGAGTGTGGTCAACAGGAACACCGGGGAGCTGTTTTTT
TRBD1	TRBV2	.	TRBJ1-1	CASTRTGGGLMNTEAFF	TGTGCCAGCACCCGAACAGGGGGCGGACTAATGAACACTGAAGCTTTCTTT
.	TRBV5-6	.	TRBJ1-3	CASSAGQSGNTIYF	TGTGCCAGCAGCGCGGGGCAGTCTGGAAACACCATATATTTT
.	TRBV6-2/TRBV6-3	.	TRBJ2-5	CASSIGQTDQETQYF	TGTGCCAGCAGTATCGGACAGACGGACCAAGAGACCCAGTACTTC
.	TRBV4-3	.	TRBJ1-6	CASSQEEASWNSPLHF	TGCGCCAGCAGCCAAGAGGAGGCTTCGTGGAATTCACCCCTCCACTTT
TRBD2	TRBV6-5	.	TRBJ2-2	CASSYSSGGLTGELFF	TGTGCCAGCAGTTACTCTAGCGGGGGCCTCACCGGGGAGCTGTTTTTT
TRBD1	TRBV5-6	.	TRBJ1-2	CASSLAAGGSYGYTF	TGTGCCAGCAGCTTGGCGGCAGGGGGGTCATATGGCTACACCTTC
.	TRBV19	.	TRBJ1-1	CASSMVGLRGTEAFF	TGTGCCAGTAGTATGGTGGGGCTTCGAGGCACTGAAGCTTTCTTT
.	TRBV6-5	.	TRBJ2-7	CASSYGDLSSYEQYF	TGTGCCAGCAGTTACGGAGACCTGAGCTCCTACGAGCAGTACTTC
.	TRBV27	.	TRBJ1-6	CASSPYRDSPLHF	TGTGCCAGCAGTCCCTACAGGGATTCACCCCTCCACTTT
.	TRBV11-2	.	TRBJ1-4	CASSLQVTATNEKLFF	TGTGCCAGCAGCCTACAGGTGACTGCAACTAATGAAAAACTGTTTTTT
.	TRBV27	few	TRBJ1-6	CASSMGQFYNSPLHF	TGTGCCAGCAGCATGGGCCAGTTCTATAATTCACCCCTCCACTTT
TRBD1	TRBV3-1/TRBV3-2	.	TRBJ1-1	CASRADRATEAFF	TGTGCCAGCAGGGCTGACAGGGCCACTGAAGCTTTCTTT
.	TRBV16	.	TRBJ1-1	CASSQGPAGTEAFF	TGTGCCAGCAGCCAAGGACCAGCGGGCACTGAAGCTTTCTTT
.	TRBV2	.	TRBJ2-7	CASSYYEQYF	TGTGCCAGCAGTTACTACGAGCAGTACTTC